This TCR beta chain came from a study of radiation and T cells in renal cell carcinoma. On the study more broadly: Nephrectomy followed 15 Gy stereotactic body radiation by 4 weeks.

Trimming shortened V by 7 bases and J by 8 bases, and 18 bases separated the two germline ends. Per the germline V gene, CDR1 is LNHDA and CDR2 is SQIVND (reference sequence). The CDR3 is 13 amino acids. Worth noting for this clone: Its antigen is undetermined.

This sample's time point: blood 2 weeks post-SBRT. Treatment in this sample: 15 Gy SBRT to primary tumor, nephrectomy 4 weeks later. The patient's renal cell carcinoma had clear cell pathology. Study-wide results and caveats: Without pretreatment biopsies, baseline tumor clonotype presence was undetermined. From baseline, blood top tumor clonotypes peaked at 2 weeks post-radiation.

Sequenced by immunoSEQ multiplex PCR; TCRdb stores in-frame clones only, minus some. The sample holds tens of thousands of clones, around 86% seen once. This chain uses TRBV19 with TRBJ2-7, with a possible D match to TRBD2 (5 bases). The sample here was blood, taken from a patient whose treatment included radiotherapy and nephrectomy. The origin of this receptor is a woman aged 50 to 60 with renal cell carcinoma. The CDR3 is CASKSGGDGKQYF. Written as DNA, the CDR3 is TGTGCCAGTAAGTCCGGAGGTGATGGGAAGCAGTACTTC.